The source of this T cell receptor (beta chain) is a study of T cell repertoires in cytomegalovirus infection. Trimming removed 5 bases at V and 5 bases at J, with 10 bases between. Germline V lookup: CDR1 SGHVS, CDR2 FQNEAQ. The CDR3 spans 12 residues. TCRdb reprocessed the reads with MiXCR, giving one entry per CDR3 protein. In the table there are approximately 110,000 distinct CDR3 sequences, over 40% of which are singletons. Overall study findings and caveats: Across the ex vivo response, the dominant clonotypes were HLA-C-restricted CMV-specific TCR beta clonotypes.

In this sample, this clonotype turned up a few times. Its specificity is unknown. This TCR came from a human donor in good health (CMV status not recorded). Some clones in this sample may be carry-over from other donors' samples. The chain has TRBV7-8 and TRBJ2-7; D gene uncertain. The sample here was CD8+ T cells from cultured PBMCs, taken from culture after CMV antigen stimulation. CDR3 sequence (DNA): TGTGCCAGCAGCCTTTTCCCCCACGAGCAGTACTTC. Amino acids: CASSLFPHEQYF.